This T cell receptor beta chain was retrieved from a study of cytomegalovirus exposure and HLA in healthy donors. Only in-frame clones appear in the TCRdb table, and some are missing; sequencing was by immunoSEQ multiplex PCR. The repertoire holds some 120,000 clones, roughly 95% seen once, with 1.7% in the top ten. The CDR3 spans 16 residues. Germline-derived CDR1 and CDR2 are SGDLS and YYNGEE. The V and J ends lost 3 bases and 0 bases respectively, with 12 bases between them. The TCR sequence derives from a man aged 18 to 29 in good health and CMV-seronegative. Sequenced sample: PBMCs. This chain links TRBV9 with TRBJ1-4, with D tentatively TRBD1 (5 bases). CDR3 sequence reads: CASSGGAVATNEKLFF. CDR3 bases: TGTGCCAGCAGCGGCGGGGCTGTTGCAACTAATGAAAAACTGTTTTTT.